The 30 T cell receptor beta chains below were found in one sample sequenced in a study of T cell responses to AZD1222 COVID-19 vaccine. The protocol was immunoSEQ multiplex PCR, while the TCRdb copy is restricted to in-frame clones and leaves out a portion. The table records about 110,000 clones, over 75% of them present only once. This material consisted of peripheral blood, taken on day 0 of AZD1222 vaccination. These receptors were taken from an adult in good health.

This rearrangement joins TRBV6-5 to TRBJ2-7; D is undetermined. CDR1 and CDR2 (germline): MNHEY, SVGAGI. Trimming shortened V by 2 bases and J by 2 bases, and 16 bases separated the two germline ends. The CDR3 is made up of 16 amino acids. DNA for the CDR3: TGTGCCAGCAGTTACCCGTCCGCTACTGGCACCTACGAGCAGTACTTC. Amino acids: CASSYPSATGTYEQYF.

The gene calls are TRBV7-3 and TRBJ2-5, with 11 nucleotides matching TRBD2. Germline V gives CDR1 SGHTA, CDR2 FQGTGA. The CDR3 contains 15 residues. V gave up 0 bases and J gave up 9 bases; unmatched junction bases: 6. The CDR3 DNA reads TGTGCCAGCAGCTTAACTAGCGGGGGGGGTTCGCCCCAGTACTTC. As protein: CASSLTSGGGSPQYF.

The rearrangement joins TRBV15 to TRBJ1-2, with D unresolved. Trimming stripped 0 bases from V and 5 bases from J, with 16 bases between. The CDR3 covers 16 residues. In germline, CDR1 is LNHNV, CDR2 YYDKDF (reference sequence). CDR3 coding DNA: TGTGCCACCAGCAGAGATTCGTGGGGAACTGCGTATGGCTACACCTTC. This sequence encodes CATSRDSWGTAYGYTF.

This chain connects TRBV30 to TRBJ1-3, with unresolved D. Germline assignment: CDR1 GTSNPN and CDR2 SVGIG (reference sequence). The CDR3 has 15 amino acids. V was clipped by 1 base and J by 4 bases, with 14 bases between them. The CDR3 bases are TGTGCCTGGAGTGAGGGAACCTTAAGAGGAAACACCATATATTTT. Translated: CAWSEGTLRGNTIYF.

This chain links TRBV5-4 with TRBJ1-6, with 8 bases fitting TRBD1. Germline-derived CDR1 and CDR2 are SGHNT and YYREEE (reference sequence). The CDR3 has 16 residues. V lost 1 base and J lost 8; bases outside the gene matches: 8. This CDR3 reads CASSLPAGGQDSPLHF. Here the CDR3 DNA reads TGTGCCAGCAGCTTGCCGGCGGGGGGACAGGATTCACCCCTCCACTTT. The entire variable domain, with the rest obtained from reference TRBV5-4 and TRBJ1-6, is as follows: ETGVTQSPTHLIKTRGQQVTLRCSSQSGHNTVSWYQQALGQGPQFIFQYYREEENGRGNFPPRFSGLQFPNYSSELNVNALELDDSALYLCASSLPAGGQDSPLHFGNGTRLTVT.

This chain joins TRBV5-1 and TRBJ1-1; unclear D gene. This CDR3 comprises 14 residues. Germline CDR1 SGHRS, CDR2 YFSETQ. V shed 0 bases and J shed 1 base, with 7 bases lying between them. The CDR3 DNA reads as TGCGCCAGCAGCTTGGATGCAGGGAACACTGAAGCTTTCTTT. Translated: CASSLDAGNTEAFF.

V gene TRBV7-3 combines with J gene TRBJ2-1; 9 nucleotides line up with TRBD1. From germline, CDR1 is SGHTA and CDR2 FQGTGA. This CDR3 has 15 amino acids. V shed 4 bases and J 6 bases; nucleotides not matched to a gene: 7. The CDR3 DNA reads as TGTGCCAGCAGCTCGCCCCGGGACAGGGCCAATGAGCAGTTCTTC. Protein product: CASSSPRDRANEQFF.

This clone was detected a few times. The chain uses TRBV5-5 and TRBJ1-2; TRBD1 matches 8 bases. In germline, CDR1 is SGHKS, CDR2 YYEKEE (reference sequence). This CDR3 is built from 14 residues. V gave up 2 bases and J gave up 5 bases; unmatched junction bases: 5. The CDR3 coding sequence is TGTGCCAGCAGCTTCCAGGGGGCGCGTTATGGCTACACCTTC. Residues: CASSFQGARYGYTF.

CDR3 sequence reads: CASSQEKRGISQETQYF. The CDR3 DNA is TGTGCCAGCAGCCAAGAAAAGCGGGGGATCTCCCAAGAGACCCAGTACTTC. The gene calls are TRBV14 and TRBJ2-5; 8 bases match TRBD2. CDR1 and CDR2 (germline): SGHDN, FVKESK. There are 17 residues in the CDR3. V shed 0 bases, J shed 1 base, and the junction held 7 bases outside the gene matches.

The CDR3 sequence: CASSQRQGVDTIYF. The CDR3 DNA is TGCGCCAGCAGCCAACGCCAGGGGGTGGACACCATATATTTT. This sequence joins TRBV4-1 and TRBJ1-3, with 7 positions matching TRBD1. The CDR3 contains 14 residues. CDR1 MGHRA and CDR2 YSYEKL come from the germline V gene. After removal of 2 bases from V and 8 bases from J, the junction contained 6 bases not matched to a gene.

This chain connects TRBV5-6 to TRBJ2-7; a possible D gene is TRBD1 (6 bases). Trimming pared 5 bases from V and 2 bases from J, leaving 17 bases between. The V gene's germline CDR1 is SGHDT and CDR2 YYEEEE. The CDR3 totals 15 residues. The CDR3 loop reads CASSLDPGDTYEQYF. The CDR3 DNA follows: TGTGCCAGCAGTTTAGACCCAGGGGATACCTACGAGCAGTACTTC.

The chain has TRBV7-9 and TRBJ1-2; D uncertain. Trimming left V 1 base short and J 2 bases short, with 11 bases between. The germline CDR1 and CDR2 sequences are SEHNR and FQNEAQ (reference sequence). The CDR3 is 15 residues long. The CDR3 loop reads CASSLGVVSNYGYTF. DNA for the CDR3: TGTGCCAGCAGCTTAGGTGTAGTCAGCAACTATGGCTACACCTTC.

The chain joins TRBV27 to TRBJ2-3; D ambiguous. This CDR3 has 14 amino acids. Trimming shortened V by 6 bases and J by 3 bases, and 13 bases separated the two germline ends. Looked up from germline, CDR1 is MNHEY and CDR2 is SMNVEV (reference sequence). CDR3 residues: CASRYSLGTDTQYF. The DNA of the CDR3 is TGTGCCAGCAGATATTCACTGGGGACAGATACGCAGTATTTT.

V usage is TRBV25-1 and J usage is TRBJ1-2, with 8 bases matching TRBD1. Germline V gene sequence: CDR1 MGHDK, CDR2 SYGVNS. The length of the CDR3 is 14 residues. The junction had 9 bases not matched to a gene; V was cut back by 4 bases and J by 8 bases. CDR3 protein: CASSAGQGLGGYTF. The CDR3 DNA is TGTGCCAGCAGTGCTGGACAGGGATTGGGGGGCTACACCTTC.

The chain's CDR3 is CASSLDFGTQYF. The DNA for the CDR3 is TGTGCCAGCAGCTTAGATTTTGGGACCCAGTACTTC. V and J are TRBV7-8 and TRBJ2-5; the D is unclear. CDR3 length: 12 residues. Trimming took 1 base from V and 7 from J, leaving 7 bases between them. CDR1 is SGHVS, CDR2 FQNEAQ, per germline.

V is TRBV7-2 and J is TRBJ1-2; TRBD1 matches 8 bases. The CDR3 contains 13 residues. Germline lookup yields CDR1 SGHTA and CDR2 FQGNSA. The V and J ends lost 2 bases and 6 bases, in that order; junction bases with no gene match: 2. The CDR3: CASSLQGADGYTF. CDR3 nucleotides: TGTGCCAGCAGCTTACAGGGGGCAGATGGCTACACCTTC.

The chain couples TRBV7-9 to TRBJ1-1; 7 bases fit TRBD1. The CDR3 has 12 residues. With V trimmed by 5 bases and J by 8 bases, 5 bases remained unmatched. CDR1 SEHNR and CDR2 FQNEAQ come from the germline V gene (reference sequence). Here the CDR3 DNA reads TGTGCCAGCAGCCCGGACAGGATCGAAGCTTTCTTT. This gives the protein CASSPDRIEAFF.

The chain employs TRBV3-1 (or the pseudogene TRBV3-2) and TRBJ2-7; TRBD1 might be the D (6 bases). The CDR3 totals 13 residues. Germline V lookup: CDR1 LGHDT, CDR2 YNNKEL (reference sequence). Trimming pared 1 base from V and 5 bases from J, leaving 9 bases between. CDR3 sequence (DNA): TGTGCCAGCAGCCAAGGGGGACACAACGAGCAGTACTTC. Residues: CASSQGGHNEQYF.

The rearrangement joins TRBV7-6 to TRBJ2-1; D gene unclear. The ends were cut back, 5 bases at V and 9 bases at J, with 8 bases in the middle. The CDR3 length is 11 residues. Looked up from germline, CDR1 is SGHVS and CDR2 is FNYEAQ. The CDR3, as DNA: TGTGCCAGCAGCCACTCGAGTGAGCAGTTCTTC. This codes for CASSHSSEQFF.

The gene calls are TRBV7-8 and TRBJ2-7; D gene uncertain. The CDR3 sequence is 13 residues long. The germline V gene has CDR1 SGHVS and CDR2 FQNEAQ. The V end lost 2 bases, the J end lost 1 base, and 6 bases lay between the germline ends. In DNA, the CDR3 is TGTGCCAGCAGCTTATCGCCTTCCTACGAGCAGTACTTC. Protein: CASSLSPSYEQYF.

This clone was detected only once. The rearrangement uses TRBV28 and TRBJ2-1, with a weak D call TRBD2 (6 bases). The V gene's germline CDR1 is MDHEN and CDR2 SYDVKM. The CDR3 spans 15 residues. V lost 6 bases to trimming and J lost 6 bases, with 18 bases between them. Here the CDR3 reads CASREGGGFGNEQFF. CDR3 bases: TGTGCCAGCAGAGAAGGAGGAGGGTTTGGCAATGAGCAGTTCTTC. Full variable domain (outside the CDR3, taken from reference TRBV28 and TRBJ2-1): DVKVTQSSRYLVKRTGEKVFLECVQDMDHENMFWYRQDPGLGLRLIYFSYDVKMKEKGDIPEGYSVSREKKERFSLILESASTNQTSMYLCASREGGGFGNEQFFGPGTRLTVL.

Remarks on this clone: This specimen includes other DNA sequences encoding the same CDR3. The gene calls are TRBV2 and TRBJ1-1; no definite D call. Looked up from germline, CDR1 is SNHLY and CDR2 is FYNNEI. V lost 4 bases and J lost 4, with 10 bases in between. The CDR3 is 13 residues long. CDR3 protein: CASSGGPGTEAFF. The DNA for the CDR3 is TGTGCCAGCAGTGGTGGGCCAGGCACTGAAGCTTTCTTT.

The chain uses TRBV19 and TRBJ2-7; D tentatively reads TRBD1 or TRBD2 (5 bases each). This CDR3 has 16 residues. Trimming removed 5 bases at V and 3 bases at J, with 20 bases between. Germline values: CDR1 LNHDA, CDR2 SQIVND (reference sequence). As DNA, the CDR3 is TGTGCCAGTAGTTCGGGACGAATAGACGGCGGCTACGAGCAGTACTTC. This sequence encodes CASSSGRIDGGYEQYF.

This CDR3 is CASTPSSGTTEAFF. In DNA form, the CDR3 reads TGTGCCAGTACGCCCTCCTCAGGGACCACTGAAGCTTTCTTT. This rearrangement joins TRBV11-2 to TRBJ1-1, with a weak D call TRBD1 (5 bases). Trimming stripped 9 bases from V and 4 bases from J, with 18 bases between. This CDR3 has 14 amino acids. Germline V lookup: CDR1 SGHAT, CDR2 FQNNGV.

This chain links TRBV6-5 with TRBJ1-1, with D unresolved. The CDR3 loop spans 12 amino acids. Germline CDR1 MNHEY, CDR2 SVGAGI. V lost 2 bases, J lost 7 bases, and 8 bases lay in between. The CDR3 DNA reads TGTGCCAGCAGTTACAGCGGCTATGAAGCTTTCTTT. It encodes CASSYSGYEAFF.

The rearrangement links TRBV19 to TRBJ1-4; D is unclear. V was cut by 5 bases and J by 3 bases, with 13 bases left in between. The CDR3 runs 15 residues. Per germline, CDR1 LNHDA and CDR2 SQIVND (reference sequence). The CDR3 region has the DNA TGTGCCAGTAGTGCGGCAATGGGTCCTAATGAAAAACTGTTTTTT. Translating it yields CASSAAMGPNEKLFF.

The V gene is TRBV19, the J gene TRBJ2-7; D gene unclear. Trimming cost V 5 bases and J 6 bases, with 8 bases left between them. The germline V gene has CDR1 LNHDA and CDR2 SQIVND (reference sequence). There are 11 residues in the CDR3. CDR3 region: CASSSRFEQYF. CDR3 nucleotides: TGTGCCAGTAGTTCTAGGTTCGAGCAGTACTTC.

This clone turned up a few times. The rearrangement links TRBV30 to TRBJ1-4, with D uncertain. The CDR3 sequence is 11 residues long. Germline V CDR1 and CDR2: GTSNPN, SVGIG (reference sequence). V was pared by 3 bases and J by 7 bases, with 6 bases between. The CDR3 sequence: CAWSEGEKLFF. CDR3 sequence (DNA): TGTGCCTGGAGCGAGGGTGAAAAACTGTTTTTT. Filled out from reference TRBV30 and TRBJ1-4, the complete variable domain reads SQTIHQWPATLVQPVGSPLSLECTVEGTSNPNLYWYRQAAGRGLQLLFYSVGIGQISSEVPQNLSASRPQDRQFILSSKKLLLSDSGFYLCAWSEGEKLFFGSGTQLSVL.

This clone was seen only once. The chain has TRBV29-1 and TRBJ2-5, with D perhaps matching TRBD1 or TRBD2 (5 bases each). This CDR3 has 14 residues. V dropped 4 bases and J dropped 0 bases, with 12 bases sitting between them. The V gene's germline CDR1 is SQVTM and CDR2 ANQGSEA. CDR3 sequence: CSVVGREYQETQYF. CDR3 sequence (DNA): TGCAGCGTTGTAGGCAGGGAGTACCAAGAGACCCAGTACTTC.

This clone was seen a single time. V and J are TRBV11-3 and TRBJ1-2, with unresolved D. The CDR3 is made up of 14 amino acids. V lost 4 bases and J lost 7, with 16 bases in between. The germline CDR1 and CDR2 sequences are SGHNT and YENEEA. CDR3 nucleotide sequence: TGTGCCAGCAGCTCCCCTTCGGGGTCCGGTGGCTACACCTTC. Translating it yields CASSSPSGSGGYTF.